Below, 8 T cell receptor beta chains from the same sample are listed, as sequenced in a study of PD-1 and CTLA-4 blockade in melanoma. Repertoires were generated with immunoSEQ multiplex PCR, while TCRdb's copy carries only in-frame clones and drops some. The sample contains some 15,000 clones, 65% to 85% of which appear only once. This sample comprised CD8+ T cells from peripheral blood, obtained before anti-PD-1 treatment. These receptors came from a human donor with melanoma.

The chain uses TRBV6-5 and TRBJ2-7, with TRBD2 as a possible D gene (5 bases). Germline CDR1 MNHEY, CDR2 SVGAGI. The length of the CDR3 is 13 residues. The ends were cut back, 4 bases at V and 4 bases at J, with 11 bases in the middle. The CDR3 reads CASSFGLVYEQYF. CDR3 sequence (DNA): TGTGCCAGCAGTTTCGGACTTGTTTACGAGCAGTACTTC.

This clone was seen more than once but under ten times. V and J are TRBV24-1 and TRBJ1-3; D uncertain. This CDR3 has 14 residues. Germline CDR1 is KGHDR and CDR2 is SFDVKD. V was shortened by 5 bases and J by 7 bases, with 14 bases between the two germline ends. The CDR3 DNA reads TGTGCCACCAGTGCCTCCGGGGAACCCAACACCATATATTTT. Translating gives CATSASGEPNTIYF.

The chain is built from TRBV29-1 and TRBJ1-2, with no clear D. V was cut by 2 bases and J by 4 bases, with 5 bases left in between. Germline-derived CDR1 and CDR2 are SQVTM and ANQGSEA. The CDR3 length is 11 residues. DNA of the CDR3: TGCAGCGTTGAACCGTCCTATGGCTACACCTTC. Protein sequence: CSVEPSYGYTF.

The genes are TRBV19 and TRBJ1-2; 9 positions match TRBD1. There are 12 residues in the CDR3. With 10 bases clipped from V and 4 bases from J, the junction kept 4 bases outside the gene matches. From germline, CDR1 is LNHDA and CDR2 SQIVND (reference sequence). CDR3 nucleotide sequence: TGTGCCACTCGGACAGGGGCCTATGGCTACACCTTC. The encoded protein is CATRTGAYGYTF. The full variable domain, with the rest looked up from reference TRBV19 and TRBJ1-2, is DGGITQSPKYLFRKEGQNVTLSCEQNLNHDAMYWYRQDPGQGLRLIYYSQIVNDFQKGDIAEGYSVSREKKESFPLTVTSAQKNPTAFYLCATRTGAYGYTFGSGTRLTVV.

The V call is TRBV20-1, the J call TRBJ1-3; D gene uncertain. There are 14 residues in the CDR3. The germline V and J ends were trimmed by 3 bases and 2 bases, with 11 bases remaining between them. Germline V CDR1 and CDR2: DFQATT, SNEGSKA (reference sequence). CDR3 in amino acids: CSASPRATGNTIYF. The CDR3, as DNA: TGCAGTGCTAGTCCGCGGGCCACTGGAAACACCATATATTTT.

The J gene is TRBJ1-1, the V gene TRBV30; TRBD1 is a possible D gene (5 bases). Germline CDR1 reads GTSNPN; CDR2 reads SVGIG (reference sequence). V lost 2 bases and J lost 6, with 13 bases in between. The CDR3 extends over 13 amino acids. The CDR3 protein is CAWSFRAAAEAFF. The DNA of the CDR3 is TGTGCCTGGAGTTTCAGGGCCGCAGCTGAAGCTTTCTTT.

Details on this clone: Other DNA sequences from this sample encode an identical CDR3 as well. The chain links TRBV6-6 to TRBJ2-7; a weak D match, TRBD2 (5 bases). The V end was cut by 2 bases, the J end by 5 bases, with 7 bases between. From germline, CDR1 is MNHNY and CDR2 SVGAGI (reference sequence). CDR3 length: 12 amino acids. The CDR3 DNA is TGTGCCAGCAGTTACACCGGGGACGAGCAGTACTTC. It codes for CASSYTGDEQYF.

The chain recombines TRBV21-1 with TRBJ2-1; the table's D gene call, TRBD2, was not cross checked with the DNA. TRBV21-1 is a recognized pseudogene. CDR3 size: 16 residues. CDR3 sequence reads: CASNRLVKRSYNEQFF. The DNA of the CDR3 is TGTGCCAGCAACCGACTCGTTAAGCGGTCCTACAATGAGCAGTTCTTC.